Detailed here is one TCR beta chain. What it recognizes is unknown. This specimen comes from a study of cytomegalovirus exposure and HLA in healthy donors. Study findings and constraints: Further analysis was carried out later, and it showed several of the most significant clusters appearing linked to common viral pathogens. Prior analysis indicated that the majority of TCR beta V segments exhibited productivity approximately 87% or approximately 30% of the time.

The PCR made use of 60 Vbeta and 13 Jbeta primers. Generated by immunoSEQ multiplex PCR, the TCRdb table keeps only in-frame clones and is missing some. The profile shows some 42,000 clones, 50% to 55% of them singletons. This receptor was taken from a human donor in good health. Material for sequencing was PBMCs.

CDR3 in amino acids: CASSLRQGIGTEAFF. In nucleotides, the CDR3 is TGTGCCAGCAGTCTCCGACAGGGAATTGGGACTGAAGCTTTCTTT. This chain joins TRBV28 and TRBJ1-1; 7 nucleotides align to TRBD1. The CDR3 is 15 amino acids. Germline V gene data show CDR1 as MDHEN and CDR2 as SYDVKM. Unmatched junction bases numbered 11, after V lost 5 bases and J lost 5 bases.